A single T cell receptor (beta chain) is shown here with its context. The antigen remains unidentified. This sample is drawn from a study of Ad26.COV2.S vaccination and SARS-CoV-2 variants. Treatment given: 15 to 20 received Ad26.COV2.S at low or high dose, single or two shots; several received placebo; per-sample allocation not given. Specimens were obtained on day 63 following the first vaccine or placebo injection. SARS-CoV-2 spike from the Wuhan strain was encoded by the vaccine, an Ad26 vector. Trimming cost V 3 bases and J 4 bases, with 9 bases left between them. CDR1 SNHLY and CDR2 FYNNEI come from the germline V gene. The CDR3 contains 14 residues. Profiling relied on immunoSEQ multiplex PCR, and the TCRdb table lists in-frame clones only, not all of them. Of about 480,000 clones in the sample, around 88% are singletons; the top ten hold around 13%. Findings of the study overall: Compared with placebo recipients, vaccine recipients had higher spike-specific TCR breadth. Analytic work on TCR breadth and depth might have understated the full extent of total T cell responses.

This TCR derives from a person aged 18-65 years who received the Ad26.COV2.S COVID-19 vaccine or a placebo. Sequences were derived from peripheral blood, sampled in a trial of Ad26.COV2.S vaccine versus placebo. V usage is TRBV2 and J usage is TRBJ2-2; D unresolved. In DNA, the CDR3 is TGTGCCAGCAGTGAGGTACGGTCCACCGGGGAGCTGTTTTTT. Amino acids: CASSEVRSTGELFF.